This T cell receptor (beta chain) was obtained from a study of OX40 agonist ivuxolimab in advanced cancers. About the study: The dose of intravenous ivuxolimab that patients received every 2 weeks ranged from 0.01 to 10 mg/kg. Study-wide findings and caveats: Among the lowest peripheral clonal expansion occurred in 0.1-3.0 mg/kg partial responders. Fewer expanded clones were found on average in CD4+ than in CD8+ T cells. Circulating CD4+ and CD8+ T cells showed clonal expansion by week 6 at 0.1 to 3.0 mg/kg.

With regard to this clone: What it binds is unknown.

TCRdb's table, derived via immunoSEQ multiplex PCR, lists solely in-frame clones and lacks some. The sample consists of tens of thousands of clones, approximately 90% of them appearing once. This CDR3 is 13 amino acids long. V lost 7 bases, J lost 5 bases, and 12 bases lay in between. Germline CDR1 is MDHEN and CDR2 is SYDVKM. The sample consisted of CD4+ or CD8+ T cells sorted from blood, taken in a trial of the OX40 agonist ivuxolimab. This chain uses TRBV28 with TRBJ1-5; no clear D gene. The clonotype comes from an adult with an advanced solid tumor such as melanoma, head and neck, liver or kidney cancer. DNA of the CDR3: TGTGCCAGCACTCTGGCGGTCGATCAGCCCCAGCATTTT. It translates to CASTLAVDQPQHF.